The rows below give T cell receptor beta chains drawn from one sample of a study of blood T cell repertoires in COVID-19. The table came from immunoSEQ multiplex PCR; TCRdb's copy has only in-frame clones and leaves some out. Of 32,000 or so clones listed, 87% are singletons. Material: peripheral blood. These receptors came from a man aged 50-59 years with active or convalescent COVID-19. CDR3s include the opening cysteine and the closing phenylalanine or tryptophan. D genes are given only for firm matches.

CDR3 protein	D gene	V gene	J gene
CASSLYPGTNTDTQYF	-	TRBV5-1	TRBJ2-3
CASSHRGAGNYNSPLHF	-	TRBV6-6	TRBJ1-6
CASSLVGTGWGAFF	TRBD1	TRBV28	TRBJ1-1
CAWSLGTGFDTQYF	TRBD1	TRBV30	TRBJ2-3
CASSLVAGARGELFF	-	TRBV5-6	TRBJ2-2
CASRPGEVRGQEAKNIQYF	-	TRBV28	TRBJ2-4
CASVLGGAGSNQPQHF	-	TRBV28	TRBJ1-5
CASSFGTGRTDTQYF	TRBD1	TRBV7-9	TRBJ2-3
CASSIGGSTDTQYF	-	TRBV10-1	TRBJ2-3
CASSKERAGGTIVPRSYEQYF	-	TRBV21-1	TRBJ2-7
CASSIRAGYSYEQYF	-	TRBV19	TRBJ2-7
CASSFDRANTEAFF	TRBD1	TRBV5-1	TRBJ1-1
CASSQGTGGPYEQYF	TRBD1	TRBV18	TRBJ2-7
CASSWDRGLSGYTF	TRBD1	TRBV7-3	TRBJ1-2
CASSFMNTEAFF	-	TRBV11-2	TRBJ1-1
CSVEEPTGAYEQYF	TRBD1	TRBV29-1	TRBJ2-7
CASSLLPQGAQGYTF	TRBD1	TRBV2	TRBJ1-2
CASSLLRGRGGQPQHF	-	TRBV28	TRBJ1-5
CASSLFPAANTGELFF	-	TRBV5-4	TRBJ2-2
CASSMGGSTDTQYF	-	TRBV19	TRBJ2-3
CSGSGEGRSYEQYF	TRBD2	TRBV20-1	TRBJ2-7
CSASPRREAGETQYF	TRBD2	TRBV20-1	TRBJ2-5
CASSQVFFSRQDYEQYF	-	TRBV4-1	TRBJ2-7
CASSKGLAGGDEQFF	TRBD2	TRBV10-1	TRBJ2-1
CASSLGQGPYEQYF	TRBD1	TRBV4-1	TRBJ2-7
CASSIGRGYEQYF	-	TRBV19	TRBJ2-7
CASSSGGPRDYGYTF	-	TRBV27	TRBJ1-2
CASSPRQGVNTF	TRBD1	TRBV5-1	TRBJ1-2
CASSGHVYSNQPQHF	-	TRBV6-2/TRBV6-3	TRBJ1-5
CSGTRRDTQYF	-	TRBV29-1	TRBJ2-3
CASSPLGGGQPQHF	-	TRBV6-5	TRBJ1-5
CASSVEPVSDEQFF	-	TRBV9	TRBJ2-1
CASRDRGNEQYF	TRBD1	TRBV2	TRBJ2-7
CASSLRWTSSSEQFF	TRBD2	TRBV7-8	TRBJ2-1
CASSILASAYNEQFF	TRBD2	TRBV7-8	TRBJ2-1
CASSPLAGPRSSYNEQFF	TRBD2	TRBV5-4	TRBJ2-1
CASTSLGTPYQETQYF	-	TRBV5-1	TRBJ2-5
CAISESTGAVYGYTF	TRBD1	TRBV10-3	TRBJ1-2
CASSEAEGQGGETQYF	TRBD1	TRBV6-1	TRBJ2-5
CASSLLGGSYEQYF	TRBD2	TRBV7-2	TRBJ2-7
CAITQGSHEQYF	-	TRBV10-3	TRBJ2-7
CASSRFGRGGYNEQFF	-	TRBV18	TRBJ2-1
CASSYRLAGGETQYF	TRBD2	TRBV6-2/TRBV6-3	TRBJ2-5